This T cell receptor (beta chain) was captured in a study of T cell responses to AZD1222 COVID-19 vaccine. Repertoires were generated with immunoSEQ multiplex PCR, while TCRdb's copy carries only in-frame clones and drops some. The sample carries more than 150,000 clones, about 91% recorded once. Study-wide results and limits: Once two AZD1222 doses were given, Spike-specific TCR breadth and depth went up.

Comments on this clone: Its antigen remains unknown.

CDR1 MDHEN and CDR2 SYDVKM come from the germline V gene. The CDR3 consists of 12 residues. The chain carries TRBV28 and TRBJ2-1; TRBD2 might be the D (5 bases). This receptor was taken from an adult who received the AZD1222 COVID-19 vaccine. Here the sequenced sample was peripheral blood, taken 28 days after the second AZD1222 dose. CDR3 loop: CAMGSRGNEQFF. CDR3 bases: TGTGCGATGGGGTCCCGGGGCAATGAGCAGTTCTTC.